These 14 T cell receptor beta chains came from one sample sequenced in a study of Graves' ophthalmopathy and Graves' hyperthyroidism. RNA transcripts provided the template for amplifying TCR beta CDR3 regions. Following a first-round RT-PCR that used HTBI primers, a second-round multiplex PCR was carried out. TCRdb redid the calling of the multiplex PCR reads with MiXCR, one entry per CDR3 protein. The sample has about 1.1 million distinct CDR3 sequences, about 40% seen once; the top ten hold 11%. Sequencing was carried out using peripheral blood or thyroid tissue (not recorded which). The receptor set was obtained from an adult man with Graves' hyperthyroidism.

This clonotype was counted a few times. CDR3 protein: CASRSGTGRSYEQYF. Written as DNA, the CDR3 is TGTGCCAGCAGGTCCGGGACAGGGCGCTCCTACGAGCAGTACTTC. The chain is built from TRBV12-3 or TRBV12-4 and TRBJ2-7, with 9 bases identical to TRBD1. J gave up 0 bases and V 6 bases, and 6 bases lay outside the gene matches. This CDR3 comprises 15 residues.

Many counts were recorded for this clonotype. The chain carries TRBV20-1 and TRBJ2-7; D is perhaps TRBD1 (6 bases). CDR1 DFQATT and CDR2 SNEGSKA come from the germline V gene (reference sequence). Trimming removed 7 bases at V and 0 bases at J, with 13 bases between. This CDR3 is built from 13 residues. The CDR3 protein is CSVQKDSSYEQYF. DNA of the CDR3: TGCAGTGTTCAGAAGGACAGCTCCTACGAGCAGTACTTC.

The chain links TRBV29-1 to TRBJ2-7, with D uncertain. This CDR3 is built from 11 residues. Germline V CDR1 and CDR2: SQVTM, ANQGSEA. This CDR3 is CRATGAYEQYF. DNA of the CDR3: TGCAGGGCGACTGGGGCCTACGAGCAGTACTTC.

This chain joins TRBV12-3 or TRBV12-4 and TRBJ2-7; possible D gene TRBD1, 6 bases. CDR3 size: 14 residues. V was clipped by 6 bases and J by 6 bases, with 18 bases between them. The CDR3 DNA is TGTGCCAGCAGACGTCAGGGGTTTCAAGGCGAGCAGTACTTC. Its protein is CASRRQGFQGEQYF.

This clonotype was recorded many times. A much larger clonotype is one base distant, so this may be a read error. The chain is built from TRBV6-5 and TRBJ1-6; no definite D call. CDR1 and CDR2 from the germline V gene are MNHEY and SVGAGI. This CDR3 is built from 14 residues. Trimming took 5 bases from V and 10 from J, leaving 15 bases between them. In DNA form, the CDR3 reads TGTGCCAGCAGTCCAAGACCGGAACAATCACCCCTCCACTTT. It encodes CASSPRPEQSPLHF.

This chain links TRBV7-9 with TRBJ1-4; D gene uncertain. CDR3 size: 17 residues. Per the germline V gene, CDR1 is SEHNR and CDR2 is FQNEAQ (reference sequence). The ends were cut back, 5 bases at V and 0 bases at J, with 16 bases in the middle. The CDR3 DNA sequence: TGTGCCAGCAGCACGCGTACCCCAGGTGCAACTAATGAAAAACTGTTTTTT. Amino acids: CASSTRTPGATNEKLFF.

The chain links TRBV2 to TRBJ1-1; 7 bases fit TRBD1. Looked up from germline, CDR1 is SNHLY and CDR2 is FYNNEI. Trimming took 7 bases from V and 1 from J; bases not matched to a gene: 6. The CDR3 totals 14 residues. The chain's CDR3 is CASMVGTENTEAFF. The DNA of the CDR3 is TGTGCCAGCATGGTCGGGACAGAGAACACTGAAGCTTTCTTT.

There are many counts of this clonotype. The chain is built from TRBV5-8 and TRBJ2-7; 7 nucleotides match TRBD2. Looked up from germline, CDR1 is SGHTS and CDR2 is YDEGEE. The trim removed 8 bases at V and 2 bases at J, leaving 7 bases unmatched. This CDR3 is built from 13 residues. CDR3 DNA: TGTGCCAGTCAAGCAGCGGGAACCTACGAGCAGTACTTC. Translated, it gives CASQAAGTYEQYF.

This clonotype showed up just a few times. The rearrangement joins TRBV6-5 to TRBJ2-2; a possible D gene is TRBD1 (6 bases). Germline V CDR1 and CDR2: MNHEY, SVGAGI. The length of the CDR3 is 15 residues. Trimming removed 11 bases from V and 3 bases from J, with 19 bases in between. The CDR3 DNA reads TGTGCCTGCGCAGCGTCGGGACACTACACCGGGGAGCTGTTTTTT. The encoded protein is CACAASGHYTGELFF.

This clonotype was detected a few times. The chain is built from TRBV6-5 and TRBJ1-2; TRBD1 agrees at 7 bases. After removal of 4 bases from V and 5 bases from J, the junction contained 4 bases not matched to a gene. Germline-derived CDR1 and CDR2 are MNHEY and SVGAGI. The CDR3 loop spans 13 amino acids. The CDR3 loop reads CASSWDRSYGYTF. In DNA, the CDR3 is TGTGCCAGCAGTTGGGACAGATCTTATGGCTACACCTTC.

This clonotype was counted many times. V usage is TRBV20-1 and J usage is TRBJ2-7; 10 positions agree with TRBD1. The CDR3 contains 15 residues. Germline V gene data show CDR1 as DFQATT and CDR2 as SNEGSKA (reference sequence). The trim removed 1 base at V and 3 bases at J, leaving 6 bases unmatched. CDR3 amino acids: CSARAVTGGNYEQYF. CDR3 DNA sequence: TGCAGTGCTAGAGCGGTGACAGGGGGCAACTACGAGCAGTACTTC.

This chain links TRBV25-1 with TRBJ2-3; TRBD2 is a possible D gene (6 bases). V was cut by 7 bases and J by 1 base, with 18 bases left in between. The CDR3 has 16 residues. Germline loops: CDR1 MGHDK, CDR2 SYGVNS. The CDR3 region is CASTTVTSRGTDTQYF. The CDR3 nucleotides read TGTGCCAGCACGACCGTTACTAGCCGGGGCACAGATACGCAGTATTTT. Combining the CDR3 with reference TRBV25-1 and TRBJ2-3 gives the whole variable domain EADIYQTPRYLVIGTGKKITLECSQTMGHDKMYWYQQDPGMELHLIHYSYGVNSTEKGDLSSESTVSRIRTEHFPLTLESARPSHTSQYLCASTTVTSRGTDTQYFGPGTRLTVL.

CDR3 protein: CASSVRTSYEQYF. The CDR3 DNA reads as TGTGCCAGCAGCGTGAGGACTAGCTACGAGCAGTACTTC. V gene TRBV9 combines with J gene TRBJ2-7; 7 bases are a match to TRBD2. Germline V gene sequence: CDR1 SGDLS, CDR2 YYNGEE. Unmatched junction bases numbered 2, after V lost 2 bases and J lost 3 bases. The CDR3 consists of 13 residues.

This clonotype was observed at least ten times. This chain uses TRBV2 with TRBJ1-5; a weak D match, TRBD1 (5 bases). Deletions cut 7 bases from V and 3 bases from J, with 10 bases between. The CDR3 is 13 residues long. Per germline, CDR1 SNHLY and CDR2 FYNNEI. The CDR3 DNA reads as TGTGCCAGCATTGGGACGGACAATCAGCCCCAGCATTTT. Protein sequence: CASIGTDNQPQHF.